These 14 T cell receptor beta chains came from one sample sequenced in a study of blood T cells in healthy people across ages. Sample-barcoded 5' priming and a J-beta primer mix drove a second PCR of about 7 to 11 cycles. TCRdb processed the 5' RACE reads anew with MiXCR; each CDR3 protein has one entry. The sample includes roughly 800,000 distinct CDR3 sequences, about 55% of them seen just once. Sequenced input: blood. All receptors come from a man older than 75 in good health.

V and J are TRBV20-1 and TRBJ2-3; 10 bases agree with TRBD2. CDR1 DFQATT and CDR2 SNEGSKA come from the germline V gene (reference sequence). This CDR3 comprises 15 residues. The J segment lost 5 bases and the V segment lost 3 bases, leaving 8 bases of the junction unmatched. This CDR3 is CSASFLAGVGDTQYF. The DNA of the CDR3 is TGCAGTGCTAGCTTCCTAGCGGGAGTAGGAGATACGCAGTATTTT.

This chain joins TRBV29-1 and TRBJ1-3, with D hard to call. The length of the CDR3 is 15 residues. V lost 6 bases and J lost 4, with 19 bases in between. Germline V gene data show CDR1 as SQVTM and CDR2 as ANQGSEA. Written as DNA, the CDR3 is TGCAGCGTCGCCAAACTGGGGTGGTCCGGAAACACCATATATTTT. Translating gives CSVAKLGWSGNTIYF.

This clonotype was detected a few times. The chain couples TRBV29-1 to TRBJ2-3, with a tentative D call TRBD1 (7 bases). The CDR3 contains 15 residues. Trimming pared 2 bases from V and 14 bases from J, leaving 26 bases between. Germline-derived CDR1 and CDR2 are SQVTM and ANQGSEA. CDR3 DNA: TGCAGCGTTGAATACGAAGGGCAGGGGGGCAGATACGCGTATTTT. Translating it yields CSVEYEGQGGRYAYF.

This clonotype was seen a handful of times. The genes are TRBV18 and TRBJ2-5; D gene uncertain. Between the trimmed V and J ends, which lost 1 base and 3 bases, there was a span of 6 bases. The CDR3 is made up of 13 amino acids. Per the germline V gene, CDR1 is KGHSH and CDR2 is LQKENI. The DNA for the CDR3 is TGTGCCAGCTCACCACAAAAGGAAGAGACCCAGTACTTC. It specifies CASSPQKEETQYF. The whole variable domain, remainder taken from reference TRBV18 and TRBJ2-5, is NAGVMQNPRHLVRRRGQEARLRCSPMKGHSHVYWYRQLPEEGLKFMVYLQKENIIDESGMPKERFSAEFPKEGPSILRIQQVVRGDSAAYFCASSPQKEETQYFGPGTRLLVL.

The CDR3 loop reads CASTFYFSNTGELFF. As DNA, the CDR3 is TGTGCCAGCACCTTCTACTTCTCGAACACCGGGGAGCTGTTTTTT. The V gene is TRBV7-2, the J gene TRBJ2-2; unclear D gene. Trimming pared 7 bases from V and 0 bases from J, leaving 12 bases between. Germline V gene data show CDR1 as SGHTA and CDR2 as FQGNSA. The CDR3 length is 15 residues.

This chain connects TRBV29-1 to TRBJ2-7; 9 bases map to TRBD1. V gave up 6 bases and J gave up 4 bases; unmatched junction bases: 1. The CDR3 is made up of 11 amino acids. The germline V gene has CDR1 SQVTM and CDR2 ANQGSEA. CDR3 protein: CSVQGAYEQYF. The CDR3 DNA sequence: TGCAGCGTACAGGGGGCTTACGAGCAGTACTTC.

The V call is TRBV21-1, the J call TRBJ2-5. The J call may be wrong; the DNA end is better matched by TRBJ2-7. TRBV21-1 is noted as a pseudogene. This CDR3 has 15 residues. The CDR3 sequence: CASSKDGDRPYEQYF. CDR3 DNA sequence: TGTGCCAGCAGCAAAGACGGGGATAGACCCTACGAGCAGTACTTC.

The V and J genes are TRBV20-1 and TRBJ2-1, with 10 positions matching TRBD2. The V segment lost 0 bases and the J segment 8 bases; nucleotides outside the gene matches: 10. The CDR3 contains 16 residues. Germline CDR1 is DFQATT and CDR2 is SNEGSKA (reference sequence). The CDR3 DNA reads as TGCAGTGCTAGAGATATTATAGCGGGAGGCTTTGATGAGCAGTTCTTC. Translation gives CSARDIIAGGFDEQFF.

V usage is TRBV28 and J usage is TRBJ1-5, with 7 bases identical to TRBD1. The CDR3 runs 16 residues. Per the germline V gene, CDR1 is MDHEN and CDR2 is SYDVKM. V lost 4 bases and J lost 7; bases outside the gene matches: 13. CDR3 amino acids: CASSSTVTGPRQPQHF. In DNA form, the CDR3 reads TGTGCCAGCAGTTCAACGGTGACAGGGCCTAGGCAGCCCCAGCATTTT.

V gene TRBV7-9 combines with J gene TRBJ2-4; a possible D gene is TRBD1 (5 bases). The J call may be faulty, since TRBJ2-7 better matches the DNA end. The CDR3 is 16 amino acids. Germline V gives CDR1 SEHNR, CDR2 FQNEAQ (reference sequence). CDR3 sequence: CASSLGGRASGYEQYF. The CDR3, as DNA: TGTGCCAGCAGCTTAGGTGGCAGGGCGTCAGGCTACGAGCAGTACTTC.

This clonotype has only a few counts. The rearrangement links TRBV13 to TRBJ2-1, with 7 nucleotides matching TRBD1. Trimming removed 2 bases from V and 5 bases from J; junction bases left unmatched: 3. Germline loops: CDR1 PRHDT, CDR2 FYEKMQ (reference sequence). This CDR3 has 14 residues. CDR3 sequence: CASSLRQGHNEQFF. In nucleotides, the CDR3 is TGTGCCAGCAGCTTAAGACAGGGCCACAATGAGCAGTTCTTC.

In this sample, this clonotype turned up a few times. The chain is built from TRBV3-1 and TRBJ2-7; D is unclear. CDR3 length: 14 residues. V was clipped by 0 bases and J by 2 bases, with 8 bases between them. Germline V gene lookup returns CDR1 LGHDT and CDR2 YNNKEL (reference sequence). The CDR3 protein is CASSQDFLAYEQYF. DNA for the CDR3: TGTGCCAGCAGCCAAGATTTCCTCGCCTACGAGCAGTACTTC.

The CDR3: CSARATANEQFF. CDR3 in DNA: TGCAGTGCTAGGGCGACAGCCAATGAGCAGTTCTTC. V gene TRBV20-1 combines with J gene TRBJ2-1; tentatively, D is TRBD1 (5 bases). The CDR3 is made up of 12 amino acids. Germline lookup yields CDR1 DFQATT and CDR2 SNEGSKA (reference sequence). The germline V and J ends were trimmed by 3 bases and 6 bases, with 9 bases remaining between them.

V usage is TRBV27 and J usage is TRBJ1-5; 8 nucleotides agree with TRBD1. CDR3 length equals 15 residues. Germline CDR1 is MNHEY and CDR2 is SMNVEV (reference sequence). Trimming removed 8 bases from V and 0 bases from J; junction bases left unmatched: 6. CDR3 in DNA: TGTGCCAGCGGTATGGACAGGGTTAGCAATCAGCCCCAGCATTTT. Translation gives CASGMDRVSNQPQHF.